Detailed here is one T cell receptor (beta chain). The CDR3 length is 15 residues. Germline-derived CDR1 and CDR2 are MDHEN and SYDVKM. V shed 2 bases and J 7 bases; nucleotides not matched to a gene: 6. Authors' methods: Quantification of nucleated cells was approximated via reference gene primer amplification. Clones were read by immunoSEQ multiplex PCR, and TCRdb kept only the in-frame ones, dropping some. That table gives V, J and clone size, and the DNA gave D and trimming. The table lists 200,000 to 300,000 clones, roughly 87% of them singletons. This sample is part of a study of blood T cell repertoires in COVID-19. The wider study: Samples came from the United States, Italy and Spain, spanning acute and convalescent COVID-19.

The chain is built from TRBV28 and TRBJ1-4; 8 bases align to TRBD1. The receptor comes from a human donor in a cohort sampled during active COVID-19. The sample comprised peripheral blood. The CDR3 nucleotides are TGTGCCAGCAGTTTACCGACAGGGGTGGGTGAAAAACTGTTTTTT. The encoded protein is CASSLPTGVGEKLFF.